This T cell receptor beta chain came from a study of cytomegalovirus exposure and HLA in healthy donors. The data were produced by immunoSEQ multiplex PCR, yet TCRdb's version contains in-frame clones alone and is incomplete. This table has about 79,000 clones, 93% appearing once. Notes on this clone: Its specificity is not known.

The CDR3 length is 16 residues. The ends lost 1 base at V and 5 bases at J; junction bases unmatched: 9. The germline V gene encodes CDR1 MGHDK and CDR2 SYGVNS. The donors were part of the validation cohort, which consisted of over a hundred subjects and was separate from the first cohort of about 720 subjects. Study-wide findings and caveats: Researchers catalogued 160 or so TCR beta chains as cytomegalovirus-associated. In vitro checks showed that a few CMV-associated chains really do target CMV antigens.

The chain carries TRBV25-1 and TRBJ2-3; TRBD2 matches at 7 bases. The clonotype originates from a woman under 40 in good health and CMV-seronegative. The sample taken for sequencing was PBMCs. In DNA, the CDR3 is TGTGCCAGCAGTGAATTCTCAGCGGGGCGCGAAGATACGCAGTATTTT. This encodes CASSEFSAGREDTQYF. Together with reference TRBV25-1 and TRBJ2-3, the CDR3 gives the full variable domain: EADIYQTPRYLVIGTGKKITLECSQTMGHDKMYWYQQDPGMELHLIHYSYGVNSTEKGDLSSESTVSRIRTEHFPLTLESARPSHTSQYLCASSEFSAGREDTQYFGPGTRLTVL.